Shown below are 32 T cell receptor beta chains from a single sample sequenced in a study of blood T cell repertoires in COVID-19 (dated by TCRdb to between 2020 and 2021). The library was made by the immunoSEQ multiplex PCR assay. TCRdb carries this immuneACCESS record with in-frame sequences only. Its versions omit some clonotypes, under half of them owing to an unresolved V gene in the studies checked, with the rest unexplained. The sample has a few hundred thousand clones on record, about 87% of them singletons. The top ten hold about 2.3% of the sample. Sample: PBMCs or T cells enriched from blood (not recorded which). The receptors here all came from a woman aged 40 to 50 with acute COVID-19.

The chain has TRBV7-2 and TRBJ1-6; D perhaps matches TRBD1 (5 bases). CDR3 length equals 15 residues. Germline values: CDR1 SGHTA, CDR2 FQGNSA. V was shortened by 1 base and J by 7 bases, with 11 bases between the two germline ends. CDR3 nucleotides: TGTGCCAGCAGCTTAGGGGCAGGGAGGAATTCACCCCTCCACTTT. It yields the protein CASSLGAGRNSPLHF.

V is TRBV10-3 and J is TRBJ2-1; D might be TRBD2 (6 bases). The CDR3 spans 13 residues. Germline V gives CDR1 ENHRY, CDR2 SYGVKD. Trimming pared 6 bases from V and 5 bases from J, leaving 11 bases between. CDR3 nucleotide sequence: TGTGCCATCAGGGGGGACTTTCACAATGAGCAGTTCTTC. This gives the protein CAIRGDFHNEQFF.

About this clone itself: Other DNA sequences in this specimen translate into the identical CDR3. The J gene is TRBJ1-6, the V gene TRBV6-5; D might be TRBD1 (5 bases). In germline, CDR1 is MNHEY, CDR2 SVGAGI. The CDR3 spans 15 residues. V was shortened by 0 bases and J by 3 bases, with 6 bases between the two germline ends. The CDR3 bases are TGTGCCAGCAGTTACTCTCAGGGCTATAATTCACCCCTCCACTTT. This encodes CASSYSQGYNSPLHF.

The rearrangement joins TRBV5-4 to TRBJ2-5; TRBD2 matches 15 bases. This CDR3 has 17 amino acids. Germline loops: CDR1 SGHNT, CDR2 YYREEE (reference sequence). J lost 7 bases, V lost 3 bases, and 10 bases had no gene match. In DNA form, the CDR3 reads TGTGCCAGCAGCTCCGGGACTAGCGGGGGGTATGGGTCGACCCAGTACTTC. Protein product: CASSSGTSGGYGSTQYF.

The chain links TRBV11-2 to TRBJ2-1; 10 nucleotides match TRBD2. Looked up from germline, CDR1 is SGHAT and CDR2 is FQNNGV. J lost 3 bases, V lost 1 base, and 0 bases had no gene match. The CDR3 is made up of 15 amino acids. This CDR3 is CASSLASGSYNEQFF. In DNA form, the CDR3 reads TGTGCCAGCAGCTTAGCTAGCGGGAGCTACAATGAGCAGTTCTTC.

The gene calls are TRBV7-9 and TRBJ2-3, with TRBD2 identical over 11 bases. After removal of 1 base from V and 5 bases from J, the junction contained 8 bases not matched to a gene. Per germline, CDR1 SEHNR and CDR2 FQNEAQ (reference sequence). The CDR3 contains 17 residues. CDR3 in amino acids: CASSLVAGGPGGDTQYF. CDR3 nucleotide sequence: TGTGCCAGCAGCTTAGTAGCGGGAGGGCCGGGAGGAGATACGCAGTATTTT.

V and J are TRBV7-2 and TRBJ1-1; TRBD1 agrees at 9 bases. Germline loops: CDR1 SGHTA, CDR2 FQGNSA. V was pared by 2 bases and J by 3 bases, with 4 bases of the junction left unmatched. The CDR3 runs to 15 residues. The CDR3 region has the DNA TGTGCCAGCAGCTTACGTACAGGGGGCGACACTGAAGCTTTCTTT. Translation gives CASSLRTGGDTEAFF.

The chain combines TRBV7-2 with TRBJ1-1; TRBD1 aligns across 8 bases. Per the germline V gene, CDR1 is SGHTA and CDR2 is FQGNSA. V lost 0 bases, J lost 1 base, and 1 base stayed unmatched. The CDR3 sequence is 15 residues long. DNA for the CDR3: TGTGCCAGCAGCTTAGCGGGGACAGGGAACACTGAAGCTTTCTTT. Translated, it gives CASSLAGTGNTEAFF.

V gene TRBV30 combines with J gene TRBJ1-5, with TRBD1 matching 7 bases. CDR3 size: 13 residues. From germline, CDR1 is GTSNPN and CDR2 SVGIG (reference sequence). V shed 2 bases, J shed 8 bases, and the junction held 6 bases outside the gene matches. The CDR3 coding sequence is TGTGCCTGGAGTCCTGGACAGGTGAAGCCCCAGCATTTT. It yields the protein CAWSPGQVKPQHF.

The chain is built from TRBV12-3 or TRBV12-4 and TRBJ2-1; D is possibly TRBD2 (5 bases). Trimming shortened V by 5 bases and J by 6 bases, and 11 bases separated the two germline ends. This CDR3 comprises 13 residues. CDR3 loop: CASSPTRANEQFF. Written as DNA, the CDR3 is TGTGCCAGCAGTCCGACGCGGGCCAATGAGCAGTTCTTC.

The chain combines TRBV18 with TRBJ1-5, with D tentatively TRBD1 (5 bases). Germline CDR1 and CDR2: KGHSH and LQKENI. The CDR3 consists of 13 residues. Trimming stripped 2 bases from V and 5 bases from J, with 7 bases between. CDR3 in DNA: TGTGCCAGCTCACCAGGGGCCGATCAGCCCCAGCATTTT. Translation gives CASSPGADQPQHF.

CDR3 DNA sequence: TGTGCCAGCAGCCTACACACAGGGGGCGGTCAGCCCCAGCATTTT. Protein: CASSLHTGGGQPQHF. The chain links TRBV7-2 to TRBJ1-5; 9 bases agree with TRBD1. Germline V gene data show CDR1 as SGHTA and CDR2 as FQGNSA. This CDR3 contains 15 residues. The trim removed 5 bases at V and 6 bases at J, leaving 8 bases unmatched. Variable domain in full (rest from reference TRBV7-2 and TRBJ1-5): GAGVSQSPSNKVTEKGKDVELRCDPISGHTALYWYRQSLGQGLEFLIYFQGNSAPDKSGLPSDRFSAERTGGSVSTLTIQRTQQEDSAVYLCASSLHTGGGQPQHFGDGTRLSIL.

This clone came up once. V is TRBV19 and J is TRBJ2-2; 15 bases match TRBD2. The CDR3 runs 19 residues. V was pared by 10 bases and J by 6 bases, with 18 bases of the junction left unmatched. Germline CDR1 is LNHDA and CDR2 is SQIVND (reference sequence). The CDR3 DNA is TGTGCCACCCGCCCCCGGACTAGCGGGAGGGCCGAGGCCGCCGGGGAGCTGTTTTTT. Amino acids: CATRPRTSGRAEAAGELFF.

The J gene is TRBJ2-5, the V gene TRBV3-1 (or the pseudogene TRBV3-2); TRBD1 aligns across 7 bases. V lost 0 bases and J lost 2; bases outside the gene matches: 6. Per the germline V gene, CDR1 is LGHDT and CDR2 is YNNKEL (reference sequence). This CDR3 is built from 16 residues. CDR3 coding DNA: TGTGCCAGCAGCCAAGATTTGGACAGGCGACAAGAGACCCAGTACTTC. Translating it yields CASSQDLDRRQETQYF.

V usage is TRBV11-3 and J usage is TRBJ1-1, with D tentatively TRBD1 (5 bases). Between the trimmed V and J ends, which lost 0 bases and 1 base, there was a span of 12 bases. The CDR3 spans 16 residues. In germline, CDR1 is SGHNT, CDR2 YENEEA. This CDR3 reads CASSLDLEGKNTEAFF. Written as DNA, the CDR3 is TGTGCCAGCAGCTTAGATTTGGAGGGGAAGAACACTGAAGCTTTCTTT.

The CDR3 spells CASRTASGSPGFDEQFF. The CDR3 DNA reads TGTGCCAGCCGTACCGCTAGCGGGAGTCCCGGGTTCGATGAGCAGTTCTTC. This chain uses TRBV5-4 with TRBJ2-1; 10 bases are a match to TRBD2. Unmatched junction bases numbered 18, after V lost 7 bases and J lost 8 bases. From germline, CDR1 is SGHNT and CDR2 YYREEE (reference sequence). This CDR3 is 17 amino acids long.

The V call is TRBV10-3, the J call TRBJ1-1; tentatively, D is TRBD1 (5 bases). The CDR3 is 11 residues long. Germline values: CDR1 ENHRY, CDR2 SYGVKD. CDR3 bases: TGTGCGACGGGGGGGAACACTGAAGCTTTCTTT. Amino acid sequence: CATGGNTEAFF.

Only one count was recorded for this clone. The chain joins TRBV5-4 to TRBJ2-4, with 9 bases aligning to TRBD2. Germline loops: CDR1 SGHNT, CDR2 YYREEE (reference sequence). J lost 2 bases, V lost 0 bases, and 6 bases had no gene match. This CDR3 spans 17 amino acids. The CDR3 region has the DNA TGTGCCAGCAGCTTGGGTTCGGCGGGAGGGACCAAAAACATTCAGTACTTC. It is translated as CASSLGSAGGTKNIQYF.

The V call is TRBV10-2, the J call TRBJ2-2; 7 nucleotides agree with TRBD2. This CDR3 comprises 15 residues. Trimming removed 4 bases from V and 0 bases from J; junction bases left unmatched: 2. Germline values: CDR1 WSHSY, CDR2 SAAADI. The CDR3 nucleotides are TGCGCCAGCAGTGGGACTAGAGCGAACACCGGGGAGCTGTTTTTT. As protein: CASSGTRANTGELFF.

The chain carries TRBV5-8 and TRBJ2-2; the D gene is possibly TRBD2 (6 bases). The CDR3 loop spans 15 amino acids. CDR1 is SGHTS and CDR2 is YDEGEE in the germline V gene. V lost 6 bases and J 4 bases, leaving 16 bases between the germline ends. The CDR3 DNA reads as TGTGCCAGCACCCATGGTCGGCGGGGCACCGGGGAGCTGTTTTTT. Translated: CASTHGRRGTGELFF.

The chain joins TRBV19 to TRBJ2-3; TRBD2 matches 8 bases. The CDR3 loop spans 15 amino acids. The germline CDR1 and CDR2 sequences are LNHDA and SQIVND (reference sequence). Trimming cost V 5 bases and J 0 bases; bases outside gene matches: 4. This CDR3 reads CASSVLAVSTDTQYF. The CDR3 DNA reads TGTGCCAGTAGTGTACTAGCGGTGAGCACAGATACGCAGTATTTT.

This CDR3 reads CASSAQTTYGYTF. The CDR3 DNA is TGTGCCAGCAGCGCCCAGACGACTTATGGCTACACCTTC. V usage is TRBV9 and J usage is TRBJ1-2, with no clear D. CDR3 length: 13 residues. Germline V CDR1 and CDR2: SGDLS, YYNGEE. The V gene lost 3 bases and the J gene lost 5 bases, with 11 bases spanning the gap.

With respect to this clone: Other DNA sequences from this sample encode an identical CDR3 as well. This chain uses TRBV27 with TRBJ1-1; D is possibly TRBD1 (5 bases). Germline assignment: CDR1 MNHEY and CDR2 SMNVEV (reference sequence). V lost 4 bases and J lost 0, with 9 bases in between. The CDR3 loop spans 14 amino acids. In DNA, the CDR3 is TGTGCCAGCAGTTCCCCAGGGCTGAACACTGAAGCTTTCTTT. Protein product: CASSSPGLNTEAFF.

The CDR3 nucleotides read TGTGCCAGCAGACCCCTCGGGGGGGTGAAAAATTCACCCCTCCACTTT. Encoded protein: CASRPLGGVKNSPLHF. This rearrangement joins TRBV11-2 to TRBJ1-6; tentative D call: TRBD1 (5 bases). V was pared by 6 bases and J by 7 bases, with 19 bases between. Per the germline V gene, CDR1 is SGHAT and CDR2 is FQNNGV. The CDR3 loop spans 16 amino acids.

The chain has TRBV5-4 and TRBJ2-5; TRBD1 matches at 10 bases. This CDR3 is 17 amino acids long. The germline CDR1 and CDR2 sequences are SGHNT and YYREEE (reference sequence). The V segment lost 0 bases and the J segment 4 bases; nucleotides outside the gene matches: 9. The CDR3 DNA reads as TGTGCCAGCAGCTTGGGGGGACAGGGGATGGGGCGAGAGACCCAGTACTTC. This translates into CASSLGGQGMGRETQYF.

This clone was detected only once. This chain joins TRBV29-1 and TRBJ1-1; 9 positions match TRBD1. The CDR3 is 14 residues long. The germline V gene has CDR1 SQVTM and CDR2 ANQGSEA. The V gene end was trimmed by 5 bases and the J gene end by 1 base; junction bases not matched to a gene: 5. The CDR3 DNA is TGCAGCGTTTCGGACAGGGGAACGAACACTGAAGCTTTCTTT. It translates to CSVSDRGTNTEAFF.

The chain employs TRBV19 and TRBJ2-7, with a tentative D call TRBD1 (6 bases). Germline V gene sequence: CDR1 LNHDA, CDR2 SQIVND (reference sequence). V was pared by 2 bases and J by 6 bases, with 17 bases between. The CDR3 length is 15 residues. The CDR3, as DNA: TGTGCCAGTAGTATACAAGGGGGTAATTTGCGCGAGCAGTACTTC. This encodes CASSIQGGNLREQYF.

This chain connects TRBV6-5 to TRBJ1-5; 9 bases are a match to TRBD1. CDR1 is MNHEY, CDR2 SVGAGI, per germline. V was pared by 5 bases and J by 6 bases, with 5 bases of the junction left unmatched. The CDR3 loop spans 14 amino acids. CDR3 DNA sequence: TGTGCCAGCAGTCTCGGGACAGGGATTCAGCCCCAGCATTTT. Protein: CASSLGTGIQPQHF.

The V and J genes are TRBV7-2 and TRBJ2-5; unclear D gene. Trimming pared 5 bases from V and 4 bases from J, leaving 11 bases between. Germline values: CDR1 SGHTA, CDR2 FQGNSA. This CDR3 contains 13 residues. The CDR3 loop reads CASSPSFGETQYF. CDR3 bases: TGTGCCAGCAGCCCGTCCTTCGGAGAGACCCAGTACTTC.

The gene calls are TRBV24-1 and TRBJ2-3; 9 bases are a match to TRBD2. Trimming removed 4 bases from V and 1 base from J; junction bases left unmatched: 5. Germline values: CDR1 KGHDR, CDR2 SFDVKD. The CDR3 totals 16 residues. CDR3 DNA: TGTGCCACCAGTGAGCGGGAGGGCCGGGGCACAGATACGCAGTATTTT. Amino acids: CATSEREGRGTDTQYF.

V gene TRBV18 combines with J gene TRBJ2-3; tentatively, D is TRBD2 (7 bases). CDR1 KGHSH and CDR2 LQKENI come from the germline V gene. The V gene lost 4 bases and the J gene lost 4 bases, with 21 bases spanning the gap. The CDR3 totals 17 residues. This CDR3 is CASSLRGRGPWADTQYF. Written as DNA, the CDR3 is TGTGCCAGCTCACTCCGAGGGCGGGGGCCCTGGGCAGATACGCAGTATTTT.

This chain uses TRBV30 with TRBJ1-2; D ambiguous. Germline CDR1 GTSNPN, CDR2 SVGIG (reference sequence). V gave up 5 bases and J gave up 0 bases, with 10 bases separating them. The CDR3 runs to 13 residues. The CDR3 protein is CAWGRASNYGYTF. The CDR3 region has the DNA TGTGCCTGGGGGCGGGCCTCTAACTATGGCTACACCTTC.